This TCR beta chain was recovered during a study of vaccination effects on CD4 cells after COVID-19. Study-level background: Within the ViraFEST assay, antigen-specific CD4+ T cells underwent expansion with viral peptide pools prior to sequencing.

After less than twelve days in culture, the CD4+ T cells were isolated. Participants received two doses of either the BNT162b2 or mRNA-1273 vaccine. Measured with immunoSEQ multiplex PCR; TCRdb has only the in-frame clones, and not every one. The sample consists of tens of thousands of clones, 73% of them appearing once. This clone has only a few counts. Its antigen is undetermined. Germline CDR1 is SGHTA and CDR2 is FQGNSA. The V and J ends lost 0 bases and 4 bases, in that order; junction bases with no gene match: 11. The CDR3 loop spans 17 amino acids. This TCR derives from a human donor who received a COVID-19 vaccine. The chain carries TRBV7-2 and TRBJ1-2, with 7 bases lining up with TRBD1. The sequencing here drew on CD4+ T cells from PBMCs cultured without peptide, taken after COVID-19 vaccination. The CDR3 loop reads CASSLAGGRVVGYGYTF. In DNA form, the CDR3 reads TGTGCCAGCAGCTTAGCAGGGGGCAGGGTAGTAGGCTATGGCTACACCTTC.